Each of the 24 T cell receptor beta chains below was sequenced from the same sample in a study of somatic mutations in cytotoxic T cells in rheumatoid arthritis. The data were produced by immunoSEQ multiplex PCR, yet TCRdb's version contains in-frame clones alone and is incomplete. The repertoire holds more than 10,000 clones, approximately 80% seen once, with 12% in the top ten. The specimen was CD8+ T cells sorted from blood. These TCRs come from an adult with rheumatoid arthritis.

The chain is built from TRBV14 and TRBJ2-7; possible D gene TRBD1, 5 bases. The CDR3 is 12 amino acids. Per the germline V gene, CDR1 is SGHDN and CDR2 is FVKESK. V lost 4 bases, J lost 6 bases, and 10 bases lay in between. CDR3 nucleotides: TGTGCCAGCAGCCCCATAGGGGTCGAGCAGTACTTC. Translating it yields CASSPIGVEQYF.

The chain carries TRBV9 and TRBJ2-7, with 8 bases identical to TRBD1. Losses at the gene ends were 3 bases for V and 7 bases for J; bases not matched to a gene: 12. CDR1 is SGDLS and CDR2 is YYNGEE in the germline V gene. This CDR3 is built from 15 residues. The DNA of the CDR3 is TGTGCCAGCAGCGGCGGGGACAGGCCCTTGTGGGAGCAGTACTTC. Translated: CASSGGDRPLWEQYF.

This chain uses TRBV7-2 with TRBJ2-3; D gene ambiguous. CDR1 and CDR2 from the germline V gene are SGHTA and FQGNSA. The germline V and J ends were trimmed by 5 bases and 0 bases, with 12 bases remaining between them. This CDR3 contains 15 residues. CDR3 sequence (DNA): TGTGCCAGCAGCCCGCTATCTGCGAGCACAGATACGCAGTATTTT. It codes for CASSPLSASTDTQYF.

The CDR3 sequence is CASSSQGRTDTQYF. In DNA form, the CDR3 reads TGTGCCAGCAGTTCACAGGGACGCACAGATACGCAGTATTTT. This chain links TRBV6-5 with TRBJ2-3; D is possibly TRBD1 (6 bases). Trimming removed 4 bases from V and 1 base from J, with 9 bases in between. This CDR3 is built from 14 residues. The germline V gene has CDR1 MNHEY and CDR2 SVGAGI.

V is TRBV4-1 and J is TRBJ2-7; D gene ambiguous. The V end was cut by 3 bases, the J end by 6 bases, with 12 bases between. The CDR3 has 13 residues. Looked up from germline, CDR1 is MGHRA and CDR2 is YSYEKL. CDR3 loop: CASSQELTGEQYF. For the CDR3, the DNA is TGCGCCAGCAGCCAGGAACTTACGGGCGAGCAGTACTTC.

J is TRBJ1-1 and V is TRBV11-2; D may be TRBD1 (6 bases). CDR1 is SGHAT and CDR2 is FQNNGV in the germline V gene. This CDR3 has 13 amino acids. Trimming left V 4 bases short and J 5 bases short, with 11 bases between. The CDR3 spells CASSYREGTEAFF. The CDR3 nucleotides read TGTGCCAGCAGCTACAGGGAGGGGACTGAAGCTTTCTTT.

This clone came up a few times. The chain recombines TRBV5-1 with TRBJ2-1, with 8 bases that match TRBD1. V lost 5 bases and J lost 6; bases outside the gene matches: 7. The germline V gene has CDR1 SGHRS and CDR2 YFSETQ. This CDR3 region has 14 residues. CDR3 amino acids: CASRADREANEQFF. In DNA form, the CDR3 reads TGCGCCAGCAGGGCGGACAGGGAGGCCAATGAGCAGTTCTTC.

The chain employs TRBV6-6 and TRBJ2-3; D might be TRBD1 (5 bases). Germline CDR1 is MNHNY and CDR2 is SVGAGI (reference sequence). Trimming removed 2 bases from V and 1 base from J, with 13 bases in between. The CDR3 has 16 residues. The CDR3 region has the DNA TGTGCCAGCAGTTACACATGGACAAGCGGCACAGATACGCAGTATTTT. Translating gives CASSYTWTSGTDTQYF.

The chain carries TRBV9 and TRBJ2-7, with a tentative D call TRBD2 (6 bases). V dropped 0 bases and J dropped 4 bases, with 14 bases sitting between them. CDR1 is SGDLS, CDR2 YYNGEE, per germline. The CDR3 spans 15 residues. CDR3 sequence (DNA): TGTGCCAGCAGCGTAGGATGGGACTCAGGGTACGAGCAGTACTTC. It translates to CASSVGWDSGYEQYF. Filled out from reference TRBV9 and TRBJ2-7, the complete variable domain reads DSGVTQTPKHLITATGQRVTLRCSPRSGDLSVYWYQQSLDQGLQFLIQYYNGEERAKGNILERFSAQQFPDLHSELNLSSLELGDSALYFCASSVGWDSGYEQYFGPGTRLTVT.

V and J are TRBV6-1 and TRBJ2-5; tentatively, D is TRBD2 (5 bases). V gave up 3 bases and J gave up 4 bases, with 9 bases separating them. Per the germline V gene, CDR1 is MNHNS and CDR2 is SASEGT. The CDR3 is 13 amino acids. This CDR3 is CASSDGLGETQYF. CDR3 coding DNA: TGTGCCAGCAGTGATGGACTTGGAGAGACCCAGTACTTC.

J is TRBJ2-1 and V is TRBV27, with 7 positions matching TRBD2. From germline, CDR1 is MNHEY and CDR2 SMNVEV (reference sequence). Trimming at V came to 4 bases and at J to 4 bases, leaving 7 bases not matched to a gene. There are 15 residues in the CDR3. CDR3 nucleotide sequence: TGTGCCAGCAGTTCACTAGCGAGACAATACAATGAGCAGTTCTTC. Protein sequence: CASSSLARQYNEQFF.

This clone was seen only once. The rearrangement joins TRBV5-5 to TRBJ2-7, with TRBD1 matching 8 bases. There are 15 residues in the CDR3. CDR1 is SGHKS, CDR2 YYEKEE, per germline (reference sequence). Trimming cost V 2 bases and J 7 bases; bases outside gene matches: 11. The DNA of the CDR3 is TGTGCCAGCAGCTTCTTCGGACAGGGTTCGGGGGAGCAGTACTTC. Translating gives CASSFFGQGSGEQYF.

The rearrangement joins TRBV19 to TRBJ2-5; 7 nucleotides agree with TRBD2. CDR1 LNHDA and CDR2 SQIVND come from the germline V gene (reference sequence). V trimming: 6 bases; J trimming: 5 bases; junction bases outside the gene matches: 6. The CDR3 length is 13 residues. The CDR3 DNA is TGTGCCAGTAGGGGGCAGGGAGGGGAGACCCAGTACTTC. Its protein is CASRGQGGETQYF. Looking up the rest from reference TRBV19 and TRBJ2-5 gives the full variable domain: DGGITQSPKYLFRKEGQNVTLSCEQNLNHDAMYWYRQDPGQGLRLIYYSQIVNDFQKGDIAEGYSVSREKKESFPLTVTSAQKNPTAFYLCASRGQGGETQYFGPGTRLLVL.

This clone has a handful of counts. The rearrangement links TRBV28 to TRBJ1-2; possible D gene TRBD1, 6 bases. Germline CDR1 is MDHEN and CDR2 is SYDVKM. With 1 base removed from V and 8 bases from J, the gap between germline ends came to 11 bases. CDR3 size: 13 residues. The CDR3 loop is CASSLSRGGGYTF. The CDR3 nucleotides read TGTGCCAGCAGTTTATCCAGGGGCGGAGGCTACACCTTC.

J is TRBJ2-2 and V is TRBV11-2, with no clear D. Germline V gene lookup returns CDR1 SGHAT and CDR2 FQNNGV. The V end lost 5 bases, the J end lost 6 bases, and 16 bases lay between the germline ends. The CDR3 is 15 amino acids. CDR3 sequence: CASSLSARVPGELFF. CDR3 DNA sequence: TGTGCCAGCAGCCTCTCCGCACGGGTCCCCGGGGAGCTGTTTTTT.

As DNA, the CDR3 is TGCGCCAGCAGCCAAGACTACAATCAGCCCCAGCATTTT. Translating it yields CASSQDYNQPQHF. V gene TRBV4-1 combines with J gene TRBJ1-5, with no clear D. The CDR3 has 13 residues. Germline-derived CDR1 and CDR2 are MGHRA and YSYEKL. Deletions cut 0 bases from V and 3 bases from J, with 3 bases between.

The chain uses TRBV4-1 and TRBJ1-2; D not resolved. The CDR3 contains 15 residues. CDR1 is MGHRA, CDR2 YSYEKL, per germline. V lost 4 bases and J 6 bases, leaving 18 bases between the germline ends. DNA of the CDR3: TGCGCCAGCAGCCTAACCCGGGCCACGGAAAATGGCTACACCTTC. Protein product: CASSLTRATENGYTF.

The chain recombines TRBV7-9 with TRBJ2-2; perhaps D is TRBD1 or TRBD2 (5 bases each). CDR1 is SEHNR, CDR2 FQNEAQ, per germline (reference sequence). Trimming took off 5 bases at V and 6 bases at J, with 7 bases between the two ends. This CDR3 region has 12 residues. This CDR3 reads CASSRGAGELFF. CDR3 sequence (DNA): TGTGCCAGCAGCCGAGGGGCCGGGGAGCTGTTTTTT.

This clone was observed once. J is TRBJ2-3 and V is TRBV9; the match to TRBD2 covers 10 bases. The CDR3 has 16 amino acids. Looked up from germline, CDR1 is SGDLS and CDR2 is YYNGEE. Trimming cost V 4 bases and J 2 bases; bases outside gene matches: 7. CDR3 coding DNA: TGTGCCAGCAGCATCCTAGCGGGGGTTACCACAGATACGCAGTATTTT. Its translation: CASSILAGVTTDTQYF.

J is TRBJ2-1 and V is TRBV2; no clear D. V was cut by 0 bases and J by 0 bases, with 12 bases left in between. CDR3 length equals 17 residues. The V gene's germline CDR1 is SNHLY and CDR2 FYNNEI. The CDR3 sequence: CASSEAQNPLSYNEQFF. The CDR3 bases are TGTGCCAGCAGTGAAGCACAAAACCCACTCTCCTACAATGAGCAGTTCTTC.

The J gene is TRBJ1-6, the V gene TRBV5-8, with D uncertain. Germline V gene lookup returns CDR1 SGHTS and CDR2 YDEGEE. CDR3 length: 16 amino acids. Trimming left V 0 bases short and J 8 bases short, with 15 bases between. Here the CDR3 DNA reads TGTGCCAGCAGCTTGGGTACCCGGCCGACCTATTCACCCCTCCACTTT. Its translation: CASSLGTRPTYSPLHF.

This sequence joins TRBV7-9 and TRBJ2-7; 8 bases map to TRBD2. Germline V gene data show CDR1 as SEHNR and CDR2 as FQNEAQ (reference sequence). After removal of 4 bases from V and 3 bases from J, the junction contained 11 bases not matched to a gene. The CDR3 is made up of 16 amino acids. CDR3 amino acids: CASSSPPGTRGYEQYF. CDR3 bases: TGTGCCAGCAGCTCACCCCCTGGGACTAGGGGCTACGAGCAGTACTTC.

J is TRBJ2-1 and V is TRBV7-8, with D unresolved. The CDR3 is 16 residues long. V was pared by 7 bases and J by 1 base, with 17 bases between. Looked up from germline, CDR1 is SGHVS and CDR2 is FQNEAQ. CDR3 region: CASTQAAAVSYNEQFF. The CDR3, as DNA: TGTGCCAGCACCCAAGCCGCGGCCGTTTCCTACAATGAGCAGTTCTTC.

The genes are TRBV19 and TRBJ2-4; D possibly corresponds to TRBD2 (5 bases). The CDR3 is 13 residues long. Germline V gene data show CDR1 as LNHDA and CDR2 as SQIVND (reference sequence). V lost 6 bases and J lost 9, with 15 bases in between. The CDR3 loop reads CASSRATAGIQYF. CDR3 sequence (DNA): TGTGCCAGTAGCCGTGCCACGGCGGGCATTCAGTACTTC.